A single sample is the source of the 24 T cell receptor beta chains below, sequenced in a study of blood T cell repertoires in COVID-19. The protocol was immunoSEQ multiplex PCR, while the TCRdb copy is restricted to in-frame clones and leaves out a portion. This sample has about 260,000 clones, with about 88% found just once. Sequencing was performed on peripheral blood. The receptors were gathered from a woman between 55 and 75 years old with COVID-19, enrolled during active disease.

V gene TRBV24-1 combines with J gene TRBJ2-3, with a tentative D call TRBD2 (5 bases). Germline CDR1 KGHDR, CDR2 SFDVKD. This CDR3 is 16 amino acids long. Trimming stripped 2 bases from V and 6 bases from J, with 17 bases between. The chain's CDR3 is CATSDSLAPTWDTQYF. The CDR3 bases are TGTGCCACCAGTGATTCGTTAGCGCCGACTTGGGATACGCAGTATTTT.

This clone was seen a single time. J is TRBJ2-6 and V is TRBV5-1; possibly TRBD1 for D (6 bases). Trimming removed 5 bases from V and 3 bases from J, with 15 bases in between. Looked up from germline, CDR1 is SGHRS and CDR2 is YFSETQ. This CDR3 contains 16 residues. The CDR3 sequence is CASSWTVASGANVLTF. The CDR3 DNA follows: TGCGCCAGCAGTTGGACAGTGGCGAGTGGGGCCAACGTCCTGACTTTC.

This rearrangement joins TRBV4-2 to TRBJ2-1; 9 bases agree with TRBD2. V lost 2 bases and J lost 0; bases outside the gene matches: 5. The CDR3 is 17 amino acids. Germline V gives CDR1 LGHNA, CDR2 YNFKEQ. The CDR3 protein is CASSQRSGSGSYNEQFF. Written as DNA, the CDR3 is TGTGCCAGCAGCCAACGTAGCGGGAGCGGCTCCTACAATGAGCAGTTCTTC.

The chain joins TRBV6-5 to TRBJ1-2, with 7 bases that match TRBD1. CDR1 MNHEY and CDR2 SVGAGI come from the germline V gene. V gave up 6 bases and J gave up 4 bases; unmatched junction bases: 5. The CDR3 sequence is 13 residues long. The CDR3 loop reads CASRRTGVYGYTF. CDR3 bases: TGTGCCAGCAGACGGACAGGAGTCTATGGCTACACCTTC.

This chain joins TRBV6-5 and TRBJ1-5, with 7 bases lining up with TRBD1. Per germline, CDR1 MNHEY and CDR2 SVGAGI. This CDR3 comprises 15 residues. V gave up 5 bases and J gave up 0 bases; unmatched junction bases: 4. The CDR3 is CASSPTGISNQPQHF. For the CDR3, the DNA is TGTGCCAGCAGTCCGACAGGGATTAGCAATCAGCCCCAGCATTTT.

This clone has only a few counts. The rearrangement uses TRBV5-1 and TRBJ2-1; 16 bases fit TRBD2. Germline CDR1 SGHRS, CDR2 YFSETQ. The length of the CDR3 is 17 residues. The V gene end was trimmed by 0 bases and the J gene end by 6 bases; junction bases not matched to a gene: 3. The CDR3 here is CASSLDGTSGRANEQFF. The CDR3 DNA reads TGCGCCAGCAGCTTGGATGGGACTAGCGGGAGGGCCAATGAGCAGTTCTTC. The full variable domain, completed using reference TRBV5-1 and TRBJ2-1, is KAGVTQTPRYLIKTRGQQVTLSCSPISGHRSVSWYQQTPGQGLQFLFEYFSETQRNKGNFPGRFSGRQFSNSRSEMNVSTLELGDSALYLCASSLDGTSGRANEQFFGPGTRLTVL.

CDR3 protein: CASSTKTGLAEAFF. CDR3 DNA sequence: TGTGCCAGCAGTACCAAGACAGGGTTGGCTGAAGCTTTCTTT. The V gene is TRBV27, the J gene TRBJ1-1; 7 positions agree with TRBD1. The J segment lost 6 bases and the V segment lost 5 bases, leaving 9 bases of the junction unmatched. There are 14 residues in the CDR3. CDR1 and CDR2 (germline): MNHEY, SMNVEV (reference sequence).

CDR3 amino acids: CASSLGDHRNSYEQYF. CDR3 in DNA: TGTGCCAGCAGCTTAGGCGACCACAGGAATTCCTACGAGCAGTACTTC. V usage is TRBV13 and J usage is TRBJ2-7, with a possible D match to TRBD1 (5 bases). V was pared by 0 bases and J by 1 base, with 13 bases between. This CDR3 region has 16 residues. Germline V gene sequence: CDR1 PRHDT, CDR2 FYEKMQ (reference sequence).

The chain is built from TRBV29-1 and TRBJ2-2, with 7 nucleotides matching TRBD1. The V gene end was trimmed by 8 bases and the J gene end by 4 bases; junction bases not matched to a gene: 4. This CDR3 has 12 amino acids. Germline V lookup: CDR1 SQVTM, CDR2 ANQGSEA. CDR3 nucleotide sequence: TGCAGCCATTCAGGGGGCACCGGGGAGCTGTTTTTT. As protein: CSHSGGTGELFF.

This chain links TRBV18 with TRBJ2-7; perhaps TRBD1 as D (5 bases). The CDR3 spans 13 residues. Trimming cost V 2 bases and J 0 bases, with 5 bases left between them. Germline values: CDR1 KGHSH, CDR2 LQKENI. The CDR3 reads CASSPDSSYEQYF. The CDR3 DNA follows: TGTGCCAGCTCACCAGACAGCTCCTACGAGCAGTACTTC.

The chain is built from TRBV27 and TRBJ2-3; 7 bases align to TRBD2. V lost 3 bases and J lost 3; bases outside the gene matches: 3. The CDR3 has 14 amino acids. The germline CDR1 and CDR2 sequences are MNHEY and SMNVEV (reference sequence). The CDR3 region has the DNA TGTGCCAGCAGTTTCAGCGGGAAGACAGATACGCAGTATTTT. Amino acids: CASSFSGKTDTQYF.

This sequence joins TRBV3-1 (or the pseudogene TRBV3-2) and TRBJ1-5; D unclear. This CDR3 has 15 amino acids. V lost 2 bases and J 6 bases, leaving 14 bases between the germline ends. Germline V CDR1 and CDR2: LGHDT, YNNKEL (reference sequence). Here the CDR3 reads CASSQTSTFFQPQHF. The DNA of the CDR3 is TGTGCCAGCAGCCAAACCTCCACTTTTTTTCAGCCCCAGCATTTT.

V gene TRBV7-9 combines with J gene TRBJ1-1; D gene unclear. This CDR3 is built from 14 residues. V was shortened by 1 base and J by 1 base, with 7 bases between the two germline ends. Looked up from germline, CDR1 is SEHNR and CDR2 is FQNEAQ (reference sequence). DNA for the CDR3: TGTGCCAGCAGCTTAGGAGAGGAGAACACTGAAGCTTTCTTT. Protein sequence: CASSLGEENTEAFF.

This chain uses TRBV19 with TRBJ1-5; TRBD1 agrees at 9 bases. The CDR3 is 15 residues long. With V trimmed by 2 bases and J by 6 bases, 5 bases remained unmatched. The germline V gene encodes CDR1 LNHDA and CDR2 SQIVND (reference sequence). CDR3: CASSIKGQGAQPQHF. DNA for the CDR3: TGTGCCAGTAGTATAAAGGGACAGGGTGCTCAGCCCCAGCATTTT.

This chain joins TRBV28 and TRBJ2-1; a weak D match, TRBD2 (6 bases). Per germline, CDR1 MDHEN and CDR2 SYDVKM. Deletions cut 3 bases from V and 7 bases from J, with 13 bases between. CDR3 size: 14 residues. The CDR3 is CASSLGGAWNEQFF. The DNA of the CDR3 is TGTGCCAGCAGTTTGGGCGGGGCGTGGAATGAGCAGTTCTTC.

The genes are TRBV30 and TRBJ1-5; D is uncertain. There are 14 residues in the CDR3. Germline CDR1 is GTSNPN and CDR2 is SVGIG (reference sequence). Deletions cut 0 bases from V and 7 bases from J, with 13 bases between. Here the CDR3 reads CAWSVGLNRQPQHF. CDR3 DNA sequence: TGTGCCTGGAGTGTGGGCCTTAATCGACAGCCCCAGCATTTT.

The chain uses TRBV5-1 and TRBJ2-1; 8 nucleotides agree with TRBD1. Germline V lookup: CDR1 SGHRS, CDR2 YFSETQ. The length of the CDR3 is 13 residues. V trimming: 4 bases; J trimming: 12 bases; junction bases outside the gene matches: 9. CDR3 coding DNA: TGCGCCAGCAGCGCGGACAGGGTTTGGGTGCAGTTCTTC. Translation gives CASSADRVWVQFF.

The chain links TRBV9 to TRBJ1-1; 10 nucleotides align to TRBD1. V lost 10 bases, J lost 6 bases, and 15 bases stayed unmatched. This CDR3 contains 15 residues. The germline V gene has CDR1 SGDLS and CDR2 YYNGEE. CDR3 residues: CAGSGTGVRVSEAFF. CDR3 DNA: TGTGCCGGTTCCGGGACAGGGGTAAGAGTATCTGAAGCTTTCTTT.

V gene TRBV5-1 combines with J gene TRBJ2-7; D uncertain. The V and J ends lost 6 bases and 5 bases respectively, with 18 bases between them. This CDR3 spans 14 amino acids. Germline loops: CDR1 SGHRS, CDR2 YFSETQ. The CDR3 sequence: CASTHSDLVNEQYF. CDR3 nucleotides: TGCGCCAGCACCCATTCGGATCTAGTAAACGAGCAGTACTTC.

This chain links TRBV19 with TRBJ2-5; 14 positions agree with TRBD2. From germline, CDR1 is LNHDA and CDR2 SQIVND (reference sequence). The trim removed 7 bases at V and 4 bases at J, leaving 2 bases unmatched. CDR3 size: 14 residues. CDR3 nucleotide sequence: TGTGCCAGTAAAGGACTAGCGGGAGGAGAGACCCAGTACTTC. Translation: CASKGLAGGETQYF.

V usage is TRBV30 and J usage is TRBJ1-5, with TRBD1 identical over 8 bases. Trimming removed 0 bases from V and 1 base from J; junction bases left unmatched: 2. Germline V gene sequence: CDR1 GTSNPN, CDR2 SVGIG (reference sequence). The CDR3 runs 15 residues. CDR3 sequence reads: CAWSVGTGSNQPQHF. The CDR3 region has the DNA TGTGCCTGGAGTGTGGGGACAGGAAGCAATCAGCCCCAGCATTTT.

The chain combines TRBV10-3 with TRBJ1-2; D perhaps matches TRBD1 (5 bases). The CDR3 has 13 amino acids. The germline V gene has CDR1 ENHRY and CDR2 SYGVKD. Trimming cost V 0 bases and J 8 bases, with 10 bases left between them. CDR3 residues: CAISESGLGGYTF. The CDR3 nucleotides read TGTGCCATCAGTGAGTCGGGACTCGGGGGCTACACCTTC.

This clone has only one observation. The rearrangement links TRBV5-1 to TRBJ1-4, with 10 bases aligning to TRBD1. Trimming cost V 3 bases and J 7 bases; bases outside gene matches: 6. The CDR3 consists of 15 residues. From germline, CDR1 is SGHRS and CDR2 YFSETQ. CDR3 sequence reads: CASSSHGTGVEKLFF. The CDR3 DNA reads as TGCGCCAGCAGCTCACACGGGACAGGGGTTGAAAAACTGTTTTTT.

The CDR3 protein is CASSLDAGWSEQFF. Written as DNA, the CDR3 is TGCGCCAGCAGCTTGGATGCAGGGTGGAGTGAGCAGTTCTTC. The chain uses TRBV5-1 and TRBJ2-1, with a weak D call TRBD1 (5 bases). CDR1 SGHRS and CDR2 YFSETQ come from the germline V gene. This CDR3 spans 14 amino acids. Trimming took off 0 bases at V and 9 bases at J, with 13 bases between the two ends.